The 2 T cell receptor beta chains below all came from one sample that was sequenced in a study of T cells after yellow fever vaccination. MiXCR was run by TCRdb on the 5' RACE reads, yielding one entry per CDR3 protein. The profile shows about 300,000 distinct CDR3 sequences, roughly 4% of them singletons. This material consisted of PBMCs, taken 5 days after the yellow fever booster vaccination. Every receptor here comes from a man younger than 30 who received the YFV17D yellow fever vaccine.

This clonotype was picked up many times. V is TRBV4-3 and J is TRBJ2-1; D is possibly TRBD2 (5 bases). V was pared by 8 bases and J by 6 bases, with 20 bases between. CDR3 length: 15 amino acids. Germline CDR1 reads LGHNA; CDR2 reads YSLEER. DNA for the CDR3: TGCGCCAGCTCAAAAGGATTGGGAGATCCCAATGAGCAGTTCTTC. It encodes CASSKGLGDPNEQFF.

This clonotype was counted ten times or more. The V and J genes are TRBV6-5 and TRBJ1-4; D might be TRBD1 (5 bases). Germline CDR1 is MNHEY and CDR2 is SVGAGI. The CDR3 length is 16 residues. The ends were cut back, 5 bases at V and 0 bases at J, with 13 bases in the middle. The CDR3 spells CASSRGLLPTNEKLFF. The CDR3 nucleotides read TGTGCCAGCAGTCGGGGACTACTACCAACTAATGAAAAACTGTTTTTT.